This T cell receptor beta chain was observed in a study of blood T cell repertoires in COVID-19. Whole-study context: From the United States, Italy and Spain came samples of acute and convalescent COVID-19.

Profiled with immunoSEQ multiplex PCR; TCRdb holds only in-frame clones, not every one. The table records fewer than 400,000 clones, 85% of them present only once. Enrolled through a virtual design, the participants were between 18 and 89 years of age and came from 24 US areas. Contact with a PCR-confirmed or clinician-diagnosed COVID-19 case occurred within 2 weeks of entry. The receptor was derived from a woman aged 25 to 45 who had been exposed to COVID-19. Material: PBMCs or T cells enriched from blood (not recorded which).

The CDR3 DNA sequence: TGTGCCAGCAGTTTATATGCAGGGGAACACGGGGAGCTGTTTTTT. Residues: CASSLYAGEHGELFF. The V call is TRBV28, the J call TRBJ2-2; tentative D call: TRBD1 (6 bases). This CDR3 region has 15 residues. Germline V gene data show CDR1 as MDHEN and CDR2 as SYDVKM. Deletions cut 1 base from V and 7 bases from J, with 13 bases between.